This note documents a single T cell receptor (beta chain) sequence. Its cognate antigen is unknown. These data belong to a study of CD4+ T cells in melanoma. Study-wide points: A reported correlation linked neoantigen-specific CD4+ T cells to CD8+, macrophage and B cell function. In melanoma, neoantigen-specific CD4+ T cells reportedly differed in differentiation state.

The V and J ends lost 6 bases and 1 base respectively, with 18 bases between them. Germline lookup yields CDR1 MNHEY and CDR2 SMNVEV (reference sequence). The CDR3 spans 16 residues. Profiling relied on immunoSEQ multiplex PCR, and the TCRdb table lists in-frame clones only, not all of them. The sample records about 9,900 clones, approximately 70% being singletons. The sample taken for sequencing was peripheral blood. The receptor was derived from a human donor with melanoma. This chain joins TRBV27 and TRBJ1-1; D uncertain. This chain's CDR3 is CASSPIPLTQNTEAFF. The CDR3 region has the DNA TGTGCCAGCAGCCCGATACCCTTGACGCAGAACACTGAAGCTTTCTTT.